A single sample gave rise to the 10 T cell receptor beta chains below, sequenced in a study of Ad26.COV2.S vaccination and SARS-CoV-2 variants. Measured with immunoSEQ multiplex PCR; TCRdb has only the in-frame clones, and not every one. The sample holds around 380,000 clones, around nine tenths seen once. Treatment in this sample: some 20 received Ad26.COV2.S at low or high dose, single or two shots; a few received placebo; per-sample allocation not given. Day 63 after the first injection of vaccine or placebo was the sampling time. The sequenced sample was peripheral blood, obtained in a trial of Ad26.COV2.S vaccine versus placebo. All receptors come from a person aged 18-65 years who received the Ad26.COV2.S COVID-19 vaccine or a placebo.

The chain is built from TRBV6-5 and TRBJ2-3; D gene ambiguous. The germline CDR1 and CDR2 sequences are MNHEY and SVGAGI. Trimming left V 2 bases short and J 3 bases short, with 9 bases between. The CDR3 totals 14 residues. CDR3 DNA: TGTGCCAGCAGTTACCTCCTCCGGACAGATACGCAGTATTTT. It encodes CASSYLLRTDTQYF.

This chain uses TRBV5-4 with TRBJ1-5, with TRBD1 matching 8 bases. The V and J ends lost 4 bases and 3 bases, in that order; junction bases with no gene match: 3. The germline gives CDR1 SGHNT, CDR2 YYREEE (reference sequence). This CDR3 has 14 residues. The CDR3 is CASSLQGVNQPQHF. As DNA, the CDR3 is TGTGCCAGCAGCCTACAGGGGGTCAATCAGCCCCAGCATTTT. Combining the CDR3 with reference TRBV5-4 and TRBJ1-5 gives the whole variable domain ETGVTQSPTHLIKTRGQQVTLRCSSQSGHNTVSWYQQALGQGPQFIFQYYREEENGRGNFPPRFSGLQFPNYSSELNVNALELDDSALYLCASSLQGVNQPQHFGDGTRLSIL.

Note on this clone: Additional DNA sequences in this sample encode the identical CDR3. V usage is TRBV10-3 and J usage is TRBJ1-1; no clear D gene. This CDR3 has 13 amino acids. Germline CDR1 is ENHRY and CDR2 is SYGVKD. Trimming removed 6 bases at V and 0 bases at J, with 8 bases between. The CDR3 bases are TGTGCCATCAGCCAAGGAATGAACACTGAAGCTTTCTTT. Its translation is CAISQGMNTEAFF.

The V call is TRBV7-6, the J call TRBJ1-1, with D perhaps matching TRBD1 (5 bases). This CDR3 spans 14 amino acids. Germline V gene data show CDR1 as SGHVS and CDR2 as FNYEAQ. Trimming removed 5 bases at V and 5 bases at J, with 15 bases between. CDR3 DNA sequence: TGTGCCAGCAGCCAACCCACAGGTAAAACTGAAGCTTTCTTT. Protein: CASSQPTGKTEAFF.

The chain couples TRBV23-1 to TRBJ1-2; D is ambiguous. TRBV23-1 is identified as an open reading frame with a role that is uncertain. CDR3 length: 16 residues. Trimming cost V 3 bases and J 2 bases, with 16 bases left between them. The CDR3 here is CASSHLKDGWNYGYTF. CDR3 DNA: TGCGCCAGCAGTCACTTGAAGGATGGGTGGAACTATGGCTACACCTTC.

V gene TRBV10-3 combines with J gene TRBJ2-1; D is undetermined. There are 14 residues in the CDR3. Deletions cut 4 bases from V and 2 bases from J, with 9 bases between. Germline V gene data show CDR1 as ENHRY and CDR2 as SYGVKD. The CDR3 nucleotides are TGTGCCATCAGTGGTGGTGGTACCTACAATGAGCAGTTCTTC. Encoded protein: CAISGGGTYNEQFF.

This clone was seen a single time. V is TRBV11-2 and J is TRBJ1-2; tentatively, D is TRBD1 (6 bases). The length of the CDR3 is 16 residues. Germline CDR1 reads SGHAT; CDR2 reads FQNNGV. V lost 5 bases and J 5 bases, leaving 21 bases between the germline ends. The CDR3 region has the DNA TGTGCCAGCAGCACTGGGATTCGGAACAGGGAGTATGGCTACACCTTC. As protein: CASSTGIRNREYGYTF. Full variable domain (outside the CDR3, taken from reference TRBV11-2 and TRBJ1-2): EAGVAQSPRYKIIEKRQSVAFWCNPISGHATLYWYQQILGQGPKLLIQFQNNGVVDDSQLPKDRFSAERLKGVDSTLKIQPAKLEDSAVYLCASSTGIRNREYGYTFGSGTRLTVV.

The chain couples TRBV3-1 (or the pseudogene TRBV3-2) to TRBJ1-4; no firm D call. The CDR3 loop spans 14 amino acids. V lost 1 base, J lost 8 bases, and 11 bases lay in between. CDR1 is LGHDT and CDR2 is YNNKEL in the germline V gene (reference sequence). The CDR3 coding sequence is TGTGCCAGCAGCCAAGGGTGGGGAGGGGAAAAACTGTTTTTT. It codes for CASSQGWGGEKLFF.

J is TRBJ2-5 and V is TRBV10-2; TRBD2 matches 10 bases. The V gene end was trimmed by 3 bases and the J gene end by 4 bases; junction bases not matched to a gene: 5. Per germline, CDR1 WSHSY and CDR2 SAAADI. The CDR3 sequence is 15 residues long. CDR3 sequence: CASSDAKRGGETQYF. DNA for the CDR3: TGCGCCAGCAGTGACGCGAAGCGGGGGGGAGAGACCCAGTACTTC.

The rearrangement joins TRBV6-5 to TRBJ2-5, with D perhaps matching TRBD1 or TRBD2 (5 bases each). CDR1 and CDR2 from the germline V gene are MNHEY and SVGAGI. The CDR3 length is 12 residues. V dropped 6 bases and J dropped 5 bases, with 10 bases sitting between them. In DNA, the CDR3 is TGTGCCAGCAGGGGGACCTTGGAGACCCAGTACTTC. Protein sequence: CASRGTLETQYF.